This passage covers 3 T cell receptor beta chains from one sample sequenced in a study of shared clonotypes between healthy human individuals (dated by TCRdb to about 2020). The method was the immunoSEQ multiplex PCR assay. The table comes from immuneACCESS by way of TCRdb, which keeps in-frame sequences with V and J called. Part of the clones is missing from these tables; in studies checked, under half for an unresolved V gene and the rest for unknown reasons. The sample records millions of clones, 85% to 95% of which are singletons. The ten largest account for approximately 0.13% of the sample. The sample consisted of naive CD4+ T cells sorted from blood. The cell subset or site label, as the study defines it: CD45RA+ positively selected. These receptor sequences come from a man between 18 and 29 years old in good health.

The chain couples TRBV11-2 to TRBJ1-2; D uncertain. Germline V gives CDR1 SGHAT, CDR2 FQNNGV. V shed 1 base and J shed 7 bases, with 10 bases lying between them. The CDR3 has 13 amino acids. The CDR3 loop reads CASSLVPSGGYTF. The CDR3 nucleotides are TGTGCCAGCAGCTTAGTCCCCAGCGGTGGCTACACCTTC.

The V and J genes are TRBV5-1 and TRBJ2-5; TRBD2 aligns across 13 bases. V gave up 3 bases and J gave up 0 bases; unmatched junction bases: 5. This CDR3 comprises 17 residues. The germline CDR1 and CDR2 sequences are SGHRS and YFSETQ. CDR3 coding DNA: TGCGCCAGCAGCTCGGGACTAGCGGGGACGTACCAAGAGACCCAGTACTTC. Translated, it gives CASSSGLAGTYQETQYF.

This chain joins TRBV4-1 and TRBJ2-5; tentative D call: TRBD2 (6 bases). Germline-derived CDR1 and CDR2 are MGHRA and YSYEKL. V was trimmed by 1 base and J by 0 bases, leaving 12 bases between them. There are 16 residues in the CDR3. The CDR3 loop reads CASSQGRWRDQETQYF. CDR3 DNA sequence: TGCGCCAGCAGCCAAGGTAGATGGAGGGACCAAGAGACCCAGTACTTC.